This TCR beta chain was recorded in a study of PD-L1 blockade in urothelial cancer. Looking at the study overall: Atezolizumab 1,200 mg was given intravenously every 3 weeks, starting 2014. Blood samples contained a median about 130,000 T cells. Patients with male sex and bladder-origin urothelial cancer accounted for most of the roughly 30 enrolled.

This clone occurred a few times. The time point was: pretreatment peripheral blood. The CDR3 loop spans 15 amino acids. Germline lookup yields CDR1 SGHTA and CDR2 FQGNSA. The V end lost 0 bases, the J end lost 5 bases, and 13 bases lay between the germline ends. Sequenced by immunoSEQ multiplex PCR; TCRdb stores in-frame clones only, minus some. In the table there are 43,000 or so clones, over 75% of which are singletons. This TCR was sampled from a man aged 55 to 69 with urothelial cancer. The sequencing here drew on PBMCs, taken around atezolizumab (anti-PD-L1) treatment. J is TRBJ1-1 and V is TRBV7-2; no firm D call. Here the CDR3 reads CASSLARLFGTEAFF. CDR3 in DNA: TGTGCCAGCAGCTTAGCCCGACTTTTCGGTACTGAAGCTTTCTTT.